The next 19 T cell receptor beta chains were all read from a single sample in a study of cytomegalovirus exposure and HLA in healthy donors. Only in-frame clones appear in the TCRdb table, and some are missing; sequencing was by immunoSEQ multiplex PCR. The data hold 300,000 to 400,000 clones, with over 75% observed a single time. The sample taken for sequencing was PBMCs. These receptors all stem from a man younger than 45 in good health and CMV-seronegative.

This clone was seen a single time. CDR3 bases: TGTGCCAGCAGCTTAACAACGGGACAGCAAGAGACCCAGTACTTC. Protein sequence: CASSLTTGQQETQYF. The V call is TRBV11-2, the J call TRBJ2-5; 7 bases map to TRBD1. This CDR3 is 15 amino acids long. In germline, CDR1 is SGHAT, CDR2 FQNNGV. V dropped 2 bases and J dropped 2; count of bases not matched to a gene: 5.

The chain has TRBV19 and TRBJ2-6, with TRBD1 matching 10 bases. CDR1 and CDR2 (germline): LNHDA, SQIVND (reference sequence). This CDR3 region has 16 residues. The V and J ends lost 7 bases and 0 bases, in that order; junction bases with no gene match: 3. CDR3 nucleotide sequence: TGTGCCAGTACCAGACAGGGGGCCTCTGGGGCCAACGTCCTGACTTTC. Its protein product is CASTRQGASGANVLTF.

In this sample, this clone turned up a few times. The J gene is TRBJ1-5, the V gene TRBV4-3; no clear D gene. Germline CDR1 is LGHNA and CDR2 is YSLEER. The CDR3 runs 14 residues. V was clipped by 1 base and J by 2 bases, with 6 bases between them. The DNA for the CDR3 is TGCGCCAGCAGCCAAGCCTACGGCAATCAGCCCCAGCATTTT. It is translated as CASSQAYGNQPQHF.

This clone was observed once. The chain has TRBV7-2 and TRBJ2-1; TRBD2 matches 14 bases. Trimming took 4 bases from V and 10 from J; bases not matched to a gene: 9. This CDR3 comprises 16 residues. CDR1 and CDR2 from the germline V gene are SGHTA and FQGNSA. The chain's CDR3 is CASSSPTSGGAEEQFF. The DNA for the CDR3 is TGTGCCAGCAGCTCCCCGACTAGCGGGGGGGCAGAAGAGCAGTTCTTC.

The chain is built from TRBV19 and TRBJ1-1, with D possibly TRBD1 on 6 matching bases. The germline V and J ends were trimmed by 5 bases and 2 bases, with 15 bases remaining between them. CDR1 is LNHDA and CDR2 is SQIVND in the germline V gene (reference sequence). The CDR3 loop spans 15 amino acids. The CDR3 reads CASSVTGTHNTEAFF. CDR3 DNA sequence: TGTGCCAGTAGTGTCACCGGGACACATAACACTGAAGCTTTCTTT.

The chain joins TRBV7-2 to TRBJ1-6; no clear D. The CDR3 consists of 11 residues. Trimming took off 7 bases at V and 9 bases at J, with 7 bases between the two ends. Germline V CDR1 and CDR2: SGHTA, FQGNSA. The CDR3 here is CASTPGSPLHF. Written as DNA, the CDR3 is TGTGCCAGCACCCCCGGTTCACCCCTCCACTTT. The variable domain in full, with the rest retrieved from reference TRBV7-2 and TRBJ1-6, is GAGVSQSPSNKVTEKGKDVELRCDPISGHTALYWYRQSLGQGLEFLIYFQGNSAPDKSGLPSDRFSAERTGGSVSTLTIQRTQQEDSAVYLCASTPGSPLHFGNGTRLTVT.

The V and J genes are TRBV10-3 and TRBJ2-7; D possibly corresponds to TRBD1 (5 bases). CDR1 ENHRY and CDR2 SYGVKD come from the germline V gene. V was shortened by 3 bases and J by 3 bases, with 6 bases between the two germline ends. The CDR3 is made up of 12 amino acids. In DNA form, the CDR3 reads TGTGCCATCAGTGACAGGGTCTACGAGCAGTACTTC. It specifies CAISDRVYEQYF.

The CDR3 DNA follows: TGTGCCAGCAGTGAAGCCGTTGCAGGGCTTCCGAACTATGGCTACACCTTC. It specifies CASSEAVAGLPNYGYTF. J is TRBJ1-2 and V is TRBV6-1; a possible D gene is TRBD1 (5 bases). Germline CDR1 reads MNHNS; CDR2 reads SASEGT. With 0 bases removed from V and 2 bases from J, the gap between germline ends came to 16 bases. The CDR3 is 17 residues long.

Details on this clone: Other DNA sequences in the same sample also yield this CDR3. J is TRBJ1-5 and V is TRBV10-3; tentatively, D is TRBD1 (6 bases). The germline gives CDR1 ENHRY, CDR2 SYGVKD. This CDR3 is built from 15 residues. The ends were cut back, 2 bases at V and 3 bases at J, with 11 bases in the middle. The CDR3 DNA reads as TGTGCCATCAGTGAGAGCGGACAGTCCAATCAGCCCCAGCATTTT. This encodes CAISESGQSNQPQHF.

The gene calls are TRBV5-5 and TRBJ1-1; TRBD1 aligns across 10 bases. This CDR3 is 17 amino acids long. In germline, CDR1 is SGHKS, CDR2 YYEKEE (reference sequence). V lost 0 bases, J lost 1 base, and 6 bases stayed unmatched. The CDR3 nucleotides are TGTGCCAGCAGCTTGGCTGTGGGACAGGGGTGGAACACTGAAGCTTTCTTT. Its protein is CASSLAVGQGWNTEAFF.

J is TRBJ1-1 and V is TRBV18; D might be TRBD1 (6 bases). Germline CDR1 and CDR2: KGHSH and LQKENI. Trimming cost V 4 bases and J 7 bases, with 10 bases left between them. The CDR3 has 12 residues. DNA of the CDR3: TGTGCCAGCTCACGGGGGCTCGGTGAAGCTTTCTTT. It is translated as CASSRGLGEAFF.

This clone was found once. The genes are TRBV4-2 and TRBJ2-3; the match to TRBD2 covers 12 bases. Trimming at V came to 0 bases and at J to 5 bases, leaving 6 bases not matched to a gene. CDR3 size: 17 residues. CDR1 is LGHNA, CDR2 YNFKEQ, per germline. Written as DNA, the CDR3 is TGTGCCAGCAGCCAAGATAGGACTAGCGGGGCTCGAGATACGCAGTATTTT. This sequence encodes CASSQDRTSGARDTQYF.

V is TRBV10-3 and J is TRBJ2-7; D unresolved. Trimming removed 8 bases at V and 2 bases at J, with 10 bases between. Germline CDR1 is ENHRY and CDR2 is SYGVKD. CDR3 length: 12 residues. The CDR3 DNA is TGTGCCATCGCCACTTTTGCCTACGAGCAGTACTTC. Translation gives CAIATFAYEQYF.

The V and J genes are TRBV6-5 and TRBJ1-5; 9 bases map to TRBD1. The germline V gene has CDR1 MNHEY and CDR2 SVGAGI. The V gene end was trimmed by 4 bases and the J gene end by 4 bases; junction bases not matched to a gene: 2. The CDR3 consists of 14 residues. The chain's CDR3 is CASSFDRGNQPQHF. The CDR3 region has the DNA TGTGCCAGCAGTTTTGACAGGGGGAATCAGCCCCAGCATTTT.

The J gene is TRBJ2-4, the V gene TRBV27; 7 bases align to TRBD1. Germline CDR1 reads MNHEY; CDR2 reads SMNVEV (reference sequence). V dropped 5 bases and J dropped 11; count of bases not matched to a gene: 12. The CDR3 totals 14 residues. The CDR3 loop reads CASSTRQGTDVQYF. In DNA, the CDR3 is TGTGCCAGCAGTACCCGACAGGGTACGGACGTTCAGTACTTC.

This CDR3 is CAISPGQSYEQYF. The CDR3 coding sequence is TGTGCCATCAGTCCGGGACAGTCCTACGAGCAGTACTTC. V gene TRBV10-3 combines with J gene TRBJ2-7; TRBD1 aligns across 7 bases. Looked up from germline, CDR1 is ENHRY and CDR2 is SYGVKD. The CDR3 length is 13 residues. V shed 5 bases and J 1 base; nucleotides not matched to a gene: 2.

V and J are TRBV7-2 and TRBJ1-5; D is ambiguous. Trimming removed 2 bases at V and 2 bases at J, with 7 bases between. Germline CDR1 reads SGHTA; CDR2 reads FQGNSA. The CDR3 is 14 amino acids. The CDR3 region has the DNA TGTGCCAGCAGCTTATATACGGGCAATCAGCCCCAGCATTTT. Its translation is CASSLYTGNQPQHF.

This clone was seen just once. V and J are TRBV6-1 and TRBJ1-5; possible D gene TRBD1, 6 bases. Trimming removed 7 bases from V and 2 bases from J, with 15 bases in between. This CDR3 has 15 residues. Germline CDR1 MNHNS, CDR2 SASEGT. The CDR3 nucleotides are TGTGCCAGCACGTTCTTAGAGGGGGGCAATCAGCCCCAGCATTTT. Translating it yields CASTFLEGGNQPQHF.

This rearrangement joins TRBV19 to TRBJ1-1, with no clear D. The CDR3 consists of 13 residues. Looked up from germline, CDR1 is LNHDA and CDR2 is SQIVND (reference sequence). Trimming took 7 bases from V and 0 from J, leaving 9 bases between them. The CDR3 nucleotides read TGTGCCAGTAAAATCCCCATGAACACTGAAGCTTTCTTT. This sequence encodes CASKIPMNTEAFF.